This T cell receptor beta chain appears in the sequencing data of a study of ipilimumab plus nivolumab after autologous stem cell transplantation. Study-wide results and limits: Per the authors, repertoire, Treg and microbiota data justify further study.

Patients got ipilimumab 1 mg/kg beginning 14 to 28 days post-transplant. Sequencing used immunoSEQ multiplex PCR; TCRdb keeps in-frame clones, though not all of them. The table lists roughly 9,700 clones, around four fifths of them singletons. The CDR3 is made up of 16 amino acids. Germline assignment: CDR1 LNHDA and CDR2 SQIVND (reference sequence). V lost 4 bases to trimming and J lost 2 bases; unmatched junction nucleotides: 4. Concerning this clone: Its antigen is still unknown.

The origin of this receptor is a male donor with diffuse large B-cell lymphoma. Specimen: PBMCs, collected in a trial of ipilimumab plus nivolumab as post-transplant consolidation. V is TRBV19 and J is TRBJ2-3, with 12 bases aligning to TRBD2. The CDR3 sequence is CASSTLAGGATDTQYF. CDR3 coding DNA: TGTGCCAGTAGTACCCTAGCGGGGGGGGCCACAGATACGCAGTATTTT.